This record concerns one T cell receptor beta chain sequence. Its antigen is as yet unknown. The trim removed 8 bases at V and 5 bases at J, leaving 6 bases unmatched. The germline CDR1 and CDR2 sequences are KGHSH and LQKENI. CDR3 length: 13 residues. Peripheral blood and lesional scalp punch biopsies came from alopecia areata patients. cDNA reverse transcribed from extracted RNA served as the sequencing template. This table comes from immunoSEQ multiplex PCR, and its TCRdb copy is limited to in-frame clones, with some not included. The sample shows 6,500 to 8,500 clones, around 71% of them seen only once. This sample was taken from a study of CD8+ T cells in alopecia areata. On the study more broadly: The drug, oral tofacitinib, was given to treated patients at 5 to 10 mg twice daily. Study results and limitations: Unlike in mice, where it was clearer, TCR sharing across patients was less clear, possibly HLA-related. There were also resident alphabeta T cells of normal skin sequenced in scalp samples. In lesional scalp, particularly from alopecia totalis/universalis, clonality was higher than in normal scalp.

The sequence derives from a human donor with alopecia areata. The chain combines TRBV18 with TRBJ2-4, with 7 bases aligning to TRBD1. This specimen was skin, taken at week 0. CDR3 sequence reads: CASRRDSQNIQYF. The CDR3 nucleotides read TGTGCCAGCCGCCGGGACAGCCAAAACATTCAGTACTTC.